The rows below give T cell receptor beta chains drawn from one sample of a study of blood T cells in healthy people across ages. A single record per CDR3 protein comes from TCRdb applying MiXCR to the 5' RACE reads. Among roughly 860,000 distinct CDR3 sequences listed, 60% to 80% were seen once. The sequenced material came from blood. The source is a man aged 25-40 years in good health. Each CDR3 is given with its conserved first and last residue. The order of the fields is D gene, V gene, clone size, J gene, CDR3 length, CDR3 protein, CDR3 DNA. D genes are given only for firm matches. The listing skips clone size in some rows; elsewhere it reads once, few, many or a size class.

>TRBD2|TRBV7-2|-|TRBJ2-5|14
CASSALAGRETQYF
TGTGCCAGCAGCGCACTAGCGGGGCGGGAGACCCAGTACTTC
>TRBD2|TRBV5-1|-|TRBJ2-7|15
CASSFRGGSSHEQYF
TGCGCCAGCAGCTTTCGCGGGGGGTCCTCTCACGAGCAGTACTTC
>-|TRBV20-1|-|TRBJ2-7|12
CSASWGAYEQYF
TGCAGTGCTAGTTGGGGGGCCTACGAGCAGTACTTC
>-|TRBV6-2/TRBV6-3|-|TRBJ2-4|11
CASSYGEPQYF
TGTGCCAGCAGTTATGGCGAGCCCCAGTACTTC
>-|TRBV29-1|few|TRBJ2-7|11
CNVARSGEQYF
TGCAACGTTGCAAGATCGGGCGAGCAGTACTTC
>-|TRBV27|-|TRBJ2-5|16
CASSLSQGLAGETQYF
TGTGCCAGCAGCTTAAGTCAGGGTCTTGCAGGCGAGACCCAGTACTTC
>TRBD2|TRBV6-2/TRBV6-3|-|TRBJ2-5|14
CASSLAGGVQTQYF
TGTGCCAGCAGCCTAGCGGGGGGCGTTCAGACCCAGTACTTC
>TRBD2|TRBV7-2|-|TRBJ2-5|16
CASSLGRLAPQETQYF
TGTGCCAGCAGCTTGGGCCGACTAGCGCCCCAGGAGACCCAGTACTTC
>-|TRBV29-1|-|TRBJ2-6|13
CSARDSGANVLTF
TGCAGCGCCAGAGACTCTGGGGCCAACGTCCTGACTTTC
>TRBD1|TRBV28|-|TRBJ2-5|15
CASSNFGTDQETQYF
TGTGCCAGCAGTAACTTCGGGACAGACCAAGAGACCCAGTACTTC
>TRBD1|TRBV20-1|few|TRBJ2-3|14
CSARDRASTDTQYF
TGCAGTGCTAGGGACAGGGCCAGCACAGATACGCAGTATTTT
>TRBD1|TRBV5-1|-|TRBJ1-1|15
CASSLSSGGWTEAFF
TGCGCCAGCAGCTTAAGCTCAGGGGGTTGGACTGAAGCTTTCTTT
>-|TRBV6-2/TRBV6-3|few|TRBJ1-1|12
CASKAQNTEAFF
TGTGCCAGCAAGGCGCAGAACACTGAAGCTTTCTTT
>-|TRBV7-9|-|TRBJ1-6|14
CASSLVWENSPLHF
TGTGCCAGCAGCTTAGTTTGGGAGAATTCACCCCTCCACTTT
>-|TRBV18|-|TRBJ2-5|14
CASSPAGRQETQYF
TGTGCCAGCTCACCAGCAGGCCGACAAGAGACCCAGTACTTC
>-|TRBV6-5|-|TRBJ2-1|13
CASSAGTLNEQFF
TGTGCCAGCAGTGCCGGGACCCTCAATGAGCAGTTCTTC
>TRBD2|TRBV20-1|few|TRBJ2-3|14
CSAPWGGEEDTQYF
TGCAGTGCTCCATGGGGGGGGGAGGAAGATACGCAGTATTTT
>TRBD1|TRBV29-1|-|TRBJ2-1|14
CSVEPHRQGPEQFF
TGCAGCGTTGAACCCCATCGACAGGGACCTGAGCAGTTCTTC
>-|TRBV7-3|-|TRBJ2-6|15
CASSRTGSGANVLTF
TGTGCCAGCAGCAGAACAGGGTCTGGGGCCAACGTCCTGACTTTC
>TRBD2|TRBV6-1|-|TRBJ2-5|14
CASRKAGGLGTQYF
TGTGCCAGCAGAAAAGCGGGGGGTTTGGGGACCCAGTACTTC
>-|TRBV29-1|-|TRBJ2-5|13
CSVEGVGYETQYF
TGCAGCGTTGAAGGGGTGGGTTACGAGACCCAGTACTTC
>-|TRBV12-3/TRBV12-4|-|TRBJ2-3|14
CASRRGDDTDTQYF
TGTGCCAGCAGGAGAGGGGACGACACAGATACGCAGTATTTT
>-|TRBV11-2|-|TRBJ2-5|14
CASSLSRYQETQYF
TGTGCCAGCAGCTTATCTCGGTACCAAGAGACCCAGTACTTC
>TRBD2|TRBV6-2/TRBV6-3|-|TRBJ2-3|17
CASSHRLGGGPTDTQYF
TGTGCCAGCAGTCACCGGCTCGGCGGGGGGCCCACAGATACGCAGTATTTT
>TRBD2|TRBV7-2|few|TRBJ2-3|18
CASSLWGLADTSTDTQYF
TGTGCCAGCAGCTTATGGGGACTAGCGGATACTAGCACAGATACGCAGTATTTT
>TRBD2|TRBV20-1|-|TRBJ2-1|15
CSARDEAGGRDEQFF
TGCAGTGCTAGAGATGAGGCGGGGGGGCGTGATGAGCAGTTCTTC
>TRBD1|TRBV29-1|-|TRBJ2-7|12
CSGGDRGYEQYF
TGCAGCGGGGGGGACAGGGGGTACGAGCAGTACTTC
>-|TRBV20-1|-|TRBJ2-6|14
CSATGHSGANVLTF
TGCAGTGCTACCGGACACTCTGGGGCCAACGTCCTGACTTTC
>-|TRBV2|-|TRBJ2-1|14
CASRAPGLIHEQFF
TGTGCCAGCAGGGCCCCGGGGCTCATCCATGAGCAGTTCTTC
>-|TRBV9|-|TRBJ1-4|14
CASSVSATNEKLFF
TGTGCCAGCAGCGTATCTGCAACTAATGAAAAACTGTTTTTT
>-|TRBV11-2|-|TRBJ2-7|16
CASSLNIGPRSYEQYF
TGTGCCAGCAGCTTAAATATCGGACCCAGGTCCTACGAGCAGTACTTC
>-|TRBV4-3|-|TRBJ2-7|14
CASSQEDGAYEQYF
TGCGCCAGCAGCCAAGAGGACGGGGCCTACGAGCAGTACTTC
>-|TRBV7-2|-|TRBJ1-2|15
CASSWRGGDNYGYTF
TGTGCCAGCAGCTGGCGGGGAGGGGATAACTATGGCTACACCTTC
>-|TRBV3-1|once|TRBJ2-7|14
CASSQIDWSYEQYF
TGTGCCAGCAGCCAAATCGACTGGTCCTACGAGCAGTACTTC
>TRBD2|TRBV12-3/TRBV12-4|-|TRBJ2-3|15
CASRAERGGKGTQYF
TGTGCCAGCAGAGCTGAGCGGGGGGGCAAGGGTACGCAGTATTTT
>-|TRBV5-4|-|TRBJ1-2|12
CASSLGENGYTF
TGTGCCAGCAGCTTGGGAGAAAATGGCTACACCTTC
>-|TRBV4-3|few|TRBJ2-5|15
CASSQEWQGGETQYF
TGCGCCAGCAGCCAAGAGTGGCAGGGAGGAGAGACCCAGTACTTC
>-|TRBV29-1|-|TRBJ2-7|12
CSVAGHPYEQYF
TGCAGCGTCGCGGGACACCCCTACGAGCAGTACTTC